This T cell receptor beta chain was observed in a study of blood T cells in healthy people across ages. Findings and caveats of the study: Investigators treated diversity estimates from one million T cells as underestimates. Strongly correlated with naive T cell percentage was TCR beta diversity.

Note on this clonotype: Antigen unknown.

Next came a second PCR, run for about 6 to 12 cycles, which used a sample-barcoded 5' primer along with a J-beta primer mix. Each cDNA molecule was tagged by a template-switch adaptor that had 12 random nucleotides. Each single sample gave us at least 3 million CDR3-containing paired-end reads. Using its own MiXCR run on the 5' RACE reads, TCRdb lists one record per CDR3 protein. Among 1,300,000 or so distinct CDR3 sequences listed, almost 60% were seen once. The CDR3 totals 17 residues. Germline CDR1 reads SGHAT; CDR2 reads FQNNGV. Trimming took off 5 bases at V and 2 bases at J, with 20 bases between the two ends.

Sequenced input: blood. This TCR was recovered from a man aged 18 to 30 in good health. The J gene is TRBJ2-3, the V gene TRBV11-2; D may be TRBD2 (5 bases). The CDR3 here is CASSDMGSGYATDTQYF. The CDR3 bases are TGTGCCAGCAGCGACATGGGGTCGGGGTACGCCACAGATACGCAGTATTTT.